The text below deals with one T cell receptor beta chain. The record originates from a study of control samples from healthy donors and cancer patients. Using immunoSEQ multiplex PCR, the repertoire was profiled, and TCRdb retains in-frame clones only, with some absent. The sample lists 150,000 to 200,000 clones; approximately 90% were seen once. This sequence was found in a young man in good health. Sequenced: blood.

The CDR3 bases are TGTGCCAGCAGCCAAGTGGGGGACTACAATGAGCAGTTCTTC. It specifies CASSQVGDYNEQFF. The chain carries TRBV4-2 and TRBJ2-1; D tentatively fits TRBD1 or TRBD2 (5 bases each). The CDR3 spans 14 residues. The V end lost 1 base, the J end lost 3 bases, and 7 bases lay between the germline ends. The germline CDR1 and CDR2 sequences are LGHNA and YNFKEQ.